This note documents a single T cell receptor (beta chain) sequence. The length of the CDR3 is 14 residues. Germline V gene data show CDR1 as LGHDT and CDR2 as YNNKEL (reference sequence). Trimming took 4 bases from V and 3 from J; bases not matched to a gene: 4. The source of the sample is a study of blood T cell repertoires in COVID-19. Overall study: The United States, Italy and Spain were the sources of the acute and convalescent COVID-19 samples.

The cohort comprised adults aged roughly 18 to 90 years residing in under 30 US areas. Clinical history reported by participants formed the basis on which cohorts were assigned. Per the study methods: It was from reference gene primer amplification that nucleated cell counts were estimated. Data came from immunoSEQ multiplex PCR; TCRdb stores just in-frame clones and leaves some out. Clonal size and the V and J genes are those of that table, whereas D and trimming came from the DNA. The table records some 200,000 clones, approximately 80% of them present only once. Sequences were obtained from PBMCs or T cells enriched from blood (not recorded which). The chain carries TRBV3-1 (or the pseudogene TRBV3-2) and TRBJ2-5; 8 bases fit TRBD2. This TCR was recovered from a woman aged 55-69 years with acute COVID-19. CDR3 region: CASSPSGREETQYF. CDR3 nucleotide sequence: TGTGCCAGCAGCCCTAGCGGGCGGGAAGAGACCCAGTACTTC.